This TCR beta chain was sequenced in a study of cytomegalovirus exposure and HLA in healthy donors. Study results and caveats: According to the study, 180 or so TCR beta chains were cytomegalovirus-associated.

PCR used 60 Vbeta primers and 13 Jbeta primers. Sequencing was performed with immunoSEQ multiplex PCR; in TCRdb, only in-frame clones are kept and a portion is missing. The sample records under 200,000 clones, 87% being singletons. Turning to this clone: The antigen is undetermined.

The source of this sequence is a boy aged 2 to 10 in good health and CMV-seronegative. Sequenced material: PBMCs.

Written as DNA, the CDR3 is TGTGCCACACAGACGCAGGGTCCGGAGACCCAGTACTTC. The encoded protein is CATQTQGPETQYF. This chain joins TRBV28 and TRBJ2-5, with a tentative D call TRBD1 (5 bases). V was trimmed by 10 bases and J by 5 bases, leaving 17 bases between them. The CDR3 spans 13 residues. Germline CDR1 is MDHEN and CDR2 is SYDVKM.